The 12 T cell receptor beta chains given below trace back to one sample, sequenced in a study of CD8 T cells in ankylosing spondylitis. TCRdb ran MiXCR on the 5' RACE reads and lists one entry per CDR3 protein. The repertoire has nearly 250,000 distinct CDR3 sequences, 30% to 35% of them found once; the top ten carry roughly 4%. The specimen sequenced was blood, either unsorted or a sorted T cell fraction (not recorded which). Receptors were obtained from a male donor with ankylosing spondylitis or in good health (not recorded which).

The V gene is TRBV6-5, the J gene TRBJ1-4; 8 positions agree with TRBD1. V was pared by 4 bases and J by 2 bases, with 9 bases of the junction left unmatched. CDR1 MNHEY and CDR2 SVGAGI come from the germline V gene. The CDR3 extends over 17 amino acids. In DNA, the CDR3 is TGTGCCAGCAGTTTCCCCCCCAGGGGGCAGACTAATGAAAAACTGTTTTTT. Translation gives CASSFPPRGQTNEKLFF.

The J gene is TRBJ2-1, the V gene TRBV5-1, with a tentative D call TRBD2 (5 bases). Germline values: CDR1 SGHRS, CDR2 YFSETQ. CDR3 size: 13 residues. V dropped 2 bases and J dropped 8 bases, with 11 bases sitting between them. The CDR3 sequence is CASSFGPGDEQFF. CDR3 in DNA: TGCGCCAGCAGCTTCGGCCCCGGGGATGAGCAGTTCTTC.

The count of this clonotype is one. This sequence joins TRBV7-7 and TRBJ2-7, with D unclear. V lost 1 base and J 0 bases, leaving 7 bases between the germline ends. The germline gives CDR1 SSHAT, CDR2 FNYEAQ (reference sequence). This CDR3 has 14 amino acids. The CDR3 is CASSLDMHSYEQYF. CDR3 coding DNA: TGTGCCAGCAGCTTAGACATGCACTCCTACGAGCAGTACTTC.

This sequence joins TRBV7-9 and TRBJ2-2, with TRBD1 matching over 9 bases. Germline CDR1 and CDR2: SEHNR and FQNEAQ (reference sequence). The CDR3 covers 16 residues. After removal of 3 bases from V and 6 bases from J, the junction contained 8 bases not matched to a gene. CDR3 DNA: TGTGCCAGCAGCTTCCTCACAGGGGGCGCCGCCGGGGAGCTGTTTTTT. Translated, it gives CASSFLTGGAAGELFF.

The rearrangement joins TRBV28 to TRBJ2-1; D uncertain. The germline V gene has CDR1 MDHEN and CDR2 SYDVKM. Trimming shortened V by 3 bases and J by 2 bases, and 8 bases separated the two germline ends. The CDR3 length is 14 residues. The CDR3 sequence is CASSFLGTYNEQFF. Written as DNA, the CDR3 is TGTGCCAGCAGTTTTCTGGGGACCTACAATGAGCAGTTCTTC.

This clonotype was counted only a few times. This chain connects TRBV20-1 to TRBJ2-1; TRBD2 agrees at 13 bases. Germline V gene sequence: CDR1 DFQATT, CDR2 SNEGSKA (reference sequence). The CDR3 is 16 residues long. J was trimmed by 6 bases and V by 2 bases; bases with no gene match: 7. The CDR3 region is CSARSLTSGGPNEQFF. The CDR3 nucleotides read TGCAGTGCTAGATCCCTGACTAGCGGGGGGCCCAATGAGCAGTTCTTC.

There are a few counts of this clonotype. In DNA form, the CDR3 reads TGCAGTGCTACCCTCCGGGGTAGAGAGACCCAGTACTTC. This encodes CSATLRGRETQYF. The genes are TRBV20-1 and TRBJ2-5; D is perhaps TRBD2 (5 bases). The CDR3 has 13 amino acids. Germline CDR1 and CDR2: DFQATT and SNEGSKA (reference sequence). V dropped 4 bases and J dropped 4 bases, with 13 bases sitting between them.

This clonotype turned up a few times. The V gene is TRBV3-1, the J gene TRBJ2-1, with D perhaps matching TRBD1 (7 bases). This CDR3 spans 15 amino acids. The V gene lost 4 bases and the J gene lost 9 bases, with 19 bases spanning the gap. The germline gives CDR1 LGHDT, CDR2 YNNKEL (reference sequence). The CDR3 protein is CASSPLEGARSEQFF. The CDR3 bases are TGTGCCAGCAGCCCCCTGGAGGGGGCGCGTTCTGAGCAGTTCTTC.

The chain employs TRBV7-2 and TRBJ2-3; D perhaps matches TRBD1 (6 bases). The length of the CDR3 is 15 residues. CDR1 is SGHTA, CDR2 FQGNSA, per germline. The V end was cut by 1 base, the J end by 2 bases, with 10 bases between. The CDR3 is CASSLVGAPTDTQYF. As DNA, the CDR3 is TGTGCCAGCAGCTTAGTGGGGGCCCCCACAGATACGCAGTATTTT.

This clonotype was counted between two and nine times. V is TRBV6-1 and J is TRBJ2-1; no clear D. V was trimmed by 5 bases and J by 5 bases, leaving 16 bases between them. Germline V gene sequence: CDR1 MNHNS, CDR2 SASEGT. The CDR3 consists of 15 residues. CDR3 amino acids: CASSPSYTLNNEQFF. The DNA for the CDR3 is TGTGCCAGCAGTCCAAGTTACACCTTGAACAATGAGCAGTTCTTC.

This clonotype was observed a single time. V gene TRBV20-1 combines with J gene TRBJ1-1, with D perhaps TRBD1 (6 bases). Germline loops: CDR1 DFQATT, CDR2 SNEGSKA (reference sequence). V shed 6 bases and J shed 4 bases, with 12 bases lying between them. This CDR3 contains 12 residues. CDR3 sequence reads: CSATQGSTEAFF. The CDR3 DNA sequence: TGCAGTGCAACCCAGGGGAGCACTGAAGCTTTCTTT.

The chain couples TRBV24-1 to TRBJ1-1, with D possibly matching TRBD1 (5 bases). Trimming stripped 3 bases from V and 10 bases from J, with 14 bases between. The CDR3 has 13 amino acids. CDR1 is KGHDR, CDR2 SFDVKD, per germline. Here the CDR3 reads CATSDGGAARAFF. DNA for the CDR3: TGTGCCACCAGTGATGGCGGGGCAGCCCGAGCTTTCTTT.